The rows below give T cell receptor beta chains drawn from one sample of a study of cytomegalovirus exposure and HLA in healthy donors. Sequenced by immunoSEQ multiplex PCR; TCRdb stores in-frame clones only, minus some. Of fewer than 45,000 clones listed, about 80% are singletons. Sequencing was carried out using PBMCs. Receptors were obtained from a male donor in good health and CMV-seronegative. Both conserved end residues are part of each CDR3. Fields, in order: D gene, clone size, V gene, J gene, CDR3 protein, CDR3 DNA. A D gene is named only where the DNA matches it firmly. Expanded clones get a size class; other rows say once, few or many, or leave the size out.

>TRBD2|.|TRBV27|TRBJ2-2
CASRSPGAGGRLNTGELFF
TGTGCCAGCAGATCCCCGGGAGCGGGGGGCCGGTTGAACACCGGGGAGCTGTTTTTT
>TRBD2|.|TRBV27|TRBJ2-5
CASSRGTGTSGKYTQETQYF
TGTGCCAGCAGTCGGGGTACCGGGACTAGCGGGAAGTATACTCAAGAGACCCAGTACTTC
>.|.|TRBV28|TRBJ2-1
CASSLRVSNEQFF
TGTGCCAGCAGTTTGCGGGTGTCAAATGAGCAGTTCTTC
>TRBD1|.|TRBV6-6|TRBJ2-7
CASSFRTGYEQYF
TGTGCCAGCAGTTTTCGGACAGGCTACGAGCAGTACTTC
>.|once|TRBV5-4|TRBJ2-3
CASRRQASTDTQYF
TGTGCCAGCCGCCGACAGGCGAGCACAGATACGCAGTATTTT
>.|.|TRBV10-3|TRBJ2-3
CATGHPPTDTQYF
TGTGCCACCGGACATCCCCCCACAGATACGCAGTATTTT
>TRBD2|.|TRBV19|TRBJ2-7
CASSMGLAGSYEQYF
TGTGCCAGTAGTATGGGTCTAGCGGGAAGCTACGAGCAGTACTTC
>TRBD1|once|TRBV28|TRBJ1-2
CASSPGQLDGYTF
TGTGCCAGCAGTCCGGGACAGCTGGATGGCTACACCTTC
>.|.|TRBV7-9|TRBJ2-7
CASSTGGAYEQYF
TGTGCCAGCAGCACAGGGGGGGCCTACGAGCAGTACTTC
>.|.|TRBV7-8|TRBJ2-7
CASSLELDRWEQYF
TGTGCCAGCAGCTTAGAACTAGACCGCTGGGAGCAGTACTTC
>TRBD1|.|TRBV13|TRBJ1-6
CASSLGAGTGVLSYNSPLHF
TGTGCCAGCAGCTTAGGGGCCGGGACAGGCGTTCTCTCCTATAATTCACCCCTCCACTTT
>TRBD1|.|TRBV2|TRBJ2-2
CASSGQGLDTGELFF
TGTGCCAGCAGTGGACAGGGCCTGGACACCGGGGAGCTGTTTTTT
>.|.|TRBV7-9|TRBJ1-1
CASSPRDLGLNTEAFF
TGTGCCAGCAGCCCCCGGGACTTGGGGCTGAACACTGAAGCTTTCTTT
>.|.|TRBV7-2|TRBJ1-3
CASSTPWSSSGNTIYF
TGTGCCAGCAGCACGCCGTGGAGTAGCTCTGGAAACACCATATATTTT
>.|few|TRBV7-3|TRBJ2-7
CASSLGLLKSSYEQYF
TGTGCCAGCAGCTTAGGGCTTCTGAAGAGCTCCTACGAGCAGTACTTC
>.|.|TRBV2|TRBJ1-1
CVSSESGRRTEAFF
TGTGTCAGCAGTGAGTCGGGTCGGCGGACTGAAGCTTTCTTT
>TRBD1|.|TRBV27|TRBJ1-2
CASSPHLDRGAYGYTF
TGTGCCAGCAGCCCGCACCTGGACAGGGGAGCCTATGGCTACACCTTC
>TRBD1|.|TRBV29-1|TRBJ1-1
CSMTGGTEAFF
TGCAGTATGACAGGGGGGACTGAAGCTTTCTTT
>TRBD1|.|TRBV7-2|TRBJ1-1
CASSTGGGTEAFF
TGTGCCAGCAGCACAGGGGGAGGCACTGAAGCTTTCTTT
>TRBD1|.|TRBV29-1|TRBJ1-6
CSVRTGNSPLHF
TGCAGCGTTCGGACAGGGAACTCACCCCTCCACTTT
>TRBD1|.|TRBV18|TRBJ1-2
CASSPGPGTANYGYTF
TGTGCCAGCTCACCTGGACCTGGGACAGCTAACTATGGCTACACCTTC
>TRBD2|.|TRBV5-1|TRBJ2-2
CASSWDLAGSTGELFF
TGCGCCAGCAGTTGGGATCTAGCGGGGTCCACCGGGGAGCTGTTTTTT
>TRBD2|once|TRBV9|TRBJ2-1
CASSPRRGWIYNEQFF
TGTGCCAGCAGCCCCCGGCGGGGGTGGATCTACAATGAGCAGTTCTTC
>TRBD1|few|TRBV5-6|TRBJ1-4
CASSVQGAALEKLFF
TGTGCCAGCAGCGTACAGGGGGCGGCATTGGAAAAACTGTTTTTT
>TRBD1|once|TRBV4-3|TRBJ1-2
CASSQAGQGVNYGYTF
TGCGCCAGCAGCCAAGCGGGACAGGGCGTTAACTATGGCTACACCTTC
>.|.|TRBV7-2|TRBJ1-5
CASSSWGGANSNQPQHF
TGTGCCAGCAGCTCATGGGGGGGGGCCAATAGCAATCAGCCCCAGCATTTT
>TRBD1|.|TRBV5-1|TRBJ1-1
CASSDRVNTEAFF
TGCGCCAGCAGTGACAGGGTAAACACTGAAGCTTTCTTT
>.|.|TRBV6-1|TRBJ1-3
CASSEPGHRTAGNTIYF
TGTGCCAGCAGTGAACCTGGGCACCGGACAGCCGGAAACACCATATATTTT
>TRBD2|.|TRBV5-1|TRBJ2-5
CASSLRRGGSETQYF
TGCGCCAGCAGCTTAAGGCGGGGGGGCTCAGAGACCCAGTACTTC
>.|once|TRBV7-6|TRBJ1-1
CASSPARVGTEAFF
TGTGCCAGCAGCCCCGCGAGGGTAGGGACTGAAGCTTTCTTT
>TRBD1|.|TRBV2|TRBJ1-2
CASSEARWDRDYGYTF
TGTGCCAGCAGTGAAGCGCGGTGGGACAGGGACTATGGCTACACCTTC
>.|.|TRBV4-1|TRBJ1-5
CASSQTALRGALPQHF
TGCGCCAGCAGCCAGACCGCTTTACGGGGGGCACTTCCCCAGCATTTT
>.|once|TRBV11-2|TRBJ1-1
CASSPATPNTEAFF
TGTGCCAGCAGCCCCGCGACTCCGAACACTGAAGCTTTCTTT
>TRBD1|.|TRBV6-5|TRBJ1-6
CASRRDRDNSPLHF
TGTGCCAGCAGGCGCGACAGGGATAATTCACCCCTCCACTTT
>.|.|TRBV7-2|TRBJ1-2
CASSFVGAYGYTF
TGTGCCAGCAGCTTCGTGGGGGCGTATGGCTACACCTTC
>.|.|TRBV12-1|TRBJ2-4
CAYSTSGADIAKNIQYF
TGTGCCTACTCGACTAGCGGCGCTGACATAGCCAAAAACATTCAGTACTTC
>.|few|TRBV27|TRBJ1-1
CASSPADGTEAFF
TGTGCCAGCAGTCCAGCGGACGGCACTGAAGCTTTCTTT
>.|.|TRBV2|TRBJ1-5
CASSLGPGNQPQHF
TGTGCCAGCAGCCTAGGCCCGGGCAATCAGCCCCAGCATTTT
>.|.|TRBV27|TRBJ1-2
CASSYFGGATYGYTF
TGTGCCAGCAGTTACTTCGGGGGGGCGACCTATGGCTACACCTTC
>.|.|TRBV7-9|TRBJ2-5
CASSRDNLQETQYF
TGTGCCAGCAGCCGAGACAACCTCCAAGAGACCCAGTACTTC
>TRBD1|.|TRBV5-6|TRBJ1-5
CASSSFSNRGGDQPQHF
TGTGCCAGCAGCTCCTTTTCCAACAGGGGGGGAGATCAGCCCCAGCATTTT
>TRBD1|medium-sized|TRBV5-1|TRBJ2-7
CASSLVSQGAPEQYF
TGCGCCAGCAGCTTGGTTTCTCAGGGGGCGCCTGAGCAGTACTTC
>.|.|TRBV10-1|TRBJ2-3
CASSAIRGFTDTQYF
TGCGCCAGCAGTGCAATACGTGGCTTCACAGATACGCAGTATTTT
>.|.|TRBV19|TRBJ2-3
CASSTRGIGTDTQYF
TGTGCCAGTAGTACGCGGGGAATTGGCACAGATACGCAGTATTTT
>.|.|TRBV5-1|TRBJ2-3
CASSSEAVNGDTQYF
TGCGCCAGCAGCTCCGAGGCGGTAAATGGGGATACGCAGTATTTT
>.|.|TRBV28|TRBJ1-2
CASSFNSYVDGYTF
TGTGCCAGCAGTTTTAACAGCTACGTAGATGGCTACACCTTC
>TRBD2|.|TRBV13|TRBJ2-7
CASSLGLADSYEQYF
TGTGCCAGCAGCTTAGGTCTAGCGGATTCCTACGAGCAGTACTTC
>TRBD1|once|TRBV7-2|TRBJ1-1
CASSLDGTGETEAFF
TGTGCCAGCAGCTTAGACGGGACAGGGGAGACTGAAGCTTTCTTT
>.|.|TRBV5-5|TRBJ1-1
CASSFPESLNTEAFF
TGTGCCAGCAGCTTTCCGGAGTCGCTGAACACTGAAGCTTTCTTT
>.|.|TRBV30|TRBJ1-5
CAWSYWGGLSNQPQHF
TGTGCCTGGAGCTACTGGGGAGGGCTTAGCAATCAGCCCCAGCATTTT
>.|.|TRBV7-6|TRBJ1-1
CAYPGEYTEAFF
TGTGCCTACCCGGGTGAATACACTGAAGCTTTCTTT
>TRBD2|.|TRBV6-1|TRBJ2-1
CASSVRRGSSYNEQFF
TGTGCCAGCAGTGTCAGGCGGGGGAGCTCCTACAATGAGCAGTTCTTC